The clone carrying this TCR beta chain was seen many times. The antigen is not known. TCRdb reprocessed the 5' RACE reads with MiXCR, giving one entry per CDR3 protein. Of fewer than 650,000 distinct CDR3 sequences in the sample, around 16% were seen once. CDR1 and CDR2 from the germline V gene are SGHVS and FNYEAQ. The CDR3 spans 12 residues. V lost 5 bases, J lost 9 bases, and 13 bases lay in between. The data were taken from a study of T-cell memory formation after mild COVID-19. Background on the study: TCR clusters were mostly confined to one donor each. Study-level findings and limits: Clones that contracted from day 15 to 85 were balanced CD4/CD8, while later expanders leaned CD4+. CD4+ contracting clones were found mainly in CM and EM, and CD8+ ones in EMRA. The pre-infection memory compartment contained some responding clones, suggesting cross-reactive memory joined.

The V and J genes are TRBV7-6 and TRBJ2-5, with D possibly TRBD1 on 6 matching bases. Material for sequencing was PBMCs or a T cell subset sorted from them (not recorded which). This receptor was identified in an adult woman who had mild COVID-19 (a few samples of this study predate the infection). Cell type and time point are not known. CDR3 nucleotides: TGTGCCAGCAGCGCCACAGGGTCGGCCCAGTACTTC. Its protein is CASSATGSAQYF.